A single sample gave rise to the 10 T cell receptor beta chains below, sequenced in a study of blood T cell repertoires in COVID-19. TCRdb's table, derived via immunoSEQ multiplex PCR, lists solely in-frame clones and lacks some. The sample holds roughly 220,000 clones, 80% to 90% seen once. Source material: peripheral blood. The receptors derive from a woman of 80 years or more with COVID-19, enrolled during active disease.

V and J are TRBV4-1 and TRBJ2-1, with D perhaps matching TRBD2 (5 bases). Germline lookup yields CDR1 MGHRA and CDR2 YSYEKL. V was clipped by 0 bases and J by 0 bases, with 12 bases between them. There are 17 residues in the CDR3. The CDR3 spells CASSQDPGTSSYNEQFF. The CDR3 region has the DNA TGCGCCAGCAGCCAAGACCCCGGAACTAGCTCCTACAATGAGCAGTTCTTC.

V gene TRBV19 combines with J gene TRBJ1-5; D perhaps matches TRBD1 (5 bases). V lost 1 base, J lost 7 bases, and 11 bases lay in between. The CDR3 is 14 residues long. CDR1 and CDR2 (germline): LNHDA, SQIVND (reference sequence). In DNA, the CDR3 is TGTGCCAGTAGTATAGGACGCAGGGCCCAGCCCCAGCATTTT. It translates to CASSIGRRAQPQHF. The variable domain in full, with the rest retrieved from reference TRBV19 and TRBJ1-5, is DGGITQSPKYLFRKEGQNVTLSCEQNLNHDAMYWYRQDPGQGLRLIYYSQIVNDFQKGDIAEGYSVSREKKESFPLTVTSAQKNPTAFYLCASSIGRRAQPQHFGDGTRLSIL.

The count of this clone is one. This chain joins TRBV7-2 and TRBJ1-1, with D possibly TRBD1 on 5 matching bases. CDR1 is SGHTA and CDR2 is FQGNSA in the germline V gene. Trimming took 5 bases from V and 3 from J, leaving 10 bases between them. This CDR3 has 13 amino acids. CDR3 region: CASSRDFYTEAFF. The CDR3 DNA is TGTGCCAGCAGCCGGGACTTCTACACTGAAGCTTTCTTT.

This clone was recorded many times. The chain employs TRBV18 and TRBJ1-1, with D perhaps TRBD1 (5 bases). The CDR3 is made up of 14 amino acids. Germline CDR1 is KGHSH and CDR2 is LQKENI. Trimming removed 6 bases at V and 1 base at J, with 12 bases between. The CDR3 region has the DNA TGTGCCAGCTCCAATGGGAGGGGGAACACTGAAGCTTTCTTT. It codes for CASSNGRGNTEAFF. The full variable domain, its missing parts supplied by reference TRBV18 and TRBJ1-1, is NAGVMQNPRHLVRRRGQEARLRCSPMKGHSHVYWYRQLPEEGLKFMVYLQKENIIDESGMPKERFSAEFPKEGPSILRIQQVVRGDSAAYFCASSNGRGNTEAFFGQGTRLTVV.

The genes are TRBV11-3 and TRBJ2-2, with 9 bases identical to TRBD1. V was clipped by 4 bases and J by 10 bases; unmatched bases: 10. CDR3 length: 15 amino acids. Germline CDR1 and CDR2: SGHNT and YENEEA. The CDR3 DNA reads TGTGCCAGCAGCTCCGGGACAGGGCCCTCGGAGGAGCTGTTTTTT. It encodes CASSSGTGPSEELFF.

This CDR3 reads CASSERQGAGVYGYTF. CDR3 nucleotide sequence: TGTGCCAGCAGTGAACGGCAGGGGGCCGGTGTCTATGGCTACACCTTC. The chain combines TRBV2 with TRBJ1-2; 8 bases fit TRBD1. This CDR3 has 16 residues. V lost 2 bases to trimming and J lost 4 bases; unmatched junction nucleotides: 9. Germline V gene data show CDR1 as SNHLY and CDR2 as FYNNEI. Looking up the rest from reference TRBV2 and TRBJ1-2 gives the full variable domain: EPEVTQTPSHQVTQMGQEVILRCVPISNHLYFYWYRQILGQKVEFLVSFYNNEISEKSEIFDDQFSVERPDGSNFTLKIRSTKLEDSAMYFCASSERQGAGVYGYTFGSGTRLTVV.

This chain joins TRBV18 and TRBJ2-1, with a tentative D call TRBD1 (6 bases). CDR1 KGHSH and CDR2 LQKENI come from the germline V gene. V lost 0 bases and J 8 bases, leaving 11 bases between the germline ends. The CDR3 spans 14 residues. This CDR3 is CASSPPTGRDEQFF. In DNA form, the CDR3 reads TGTGCCAGCTCACCACCAACAGGGCGGGATGAGCAGTTCTTC.

Here the CDR3 DNA reads TGTGCCAGCAGCCCGAGCGGGACGACCTACGAGCAGTACTTC. Translated: CASSPSGTTYEQYF. The rearrangement uses TRBV28 and TRBJ2-7; 7 nucleotides line up with TRBD2. The V and J ends lost 6 bases and 2 bases, in that order; junction bases with no gene match: 7. This CDR3 is built from 14 residues. Per the germline V gene, CDR1 is MDHEN and CDR2 is SYDVKM.

This chain uses TRBV2 with TRBJ1-2, with 10 bases that match TRBD1. Looked up from germline, CDR1 is SNHLY and CDR2 is FYNNEI. The V gene end was trimmed by 5 bases and the J gene end by 4 bases; junction bases not matched to a gene: 4. This CDR3 is built from 14 residues. The CDR3 sequence is CASSIRDRGYGYTF. In nucleotides, the CDR3 is TGTGCCAGCAGTATCCGGGACAGGGGCTATGGCTACACCTTC.

Concerning this clone itself: The sample carries other DNA sequences with the same CDR3. This chain links TRBV3-1 (or the pseudogene TRBV3-2) with TRBJ1-1, with unresolved D. Trimming pared 3 bases from V and 4 bases from J, leaving 3 bases between. The CDR3 is made up of 11 amino acids. Looked up from germline, CDR1 is LGHDT and CDR2 is YNNKEL (reference sequence). The CDR3 here is CASSHSTEAFF. CDR3 sequence (DNA): TGTGCCAGCAGCCATAGCACTGAAGCTTTCTTT.